This T cell receptor beta chain was obtained from a study of CD8+ T cells in alopecia areata. Findings and caveats of the study: Tofacitinib significantly decreased scalp clonality and expanded CD8+ clones among top 100. Scalp and blood samples kept many expanded lesional clones throughout tofacitinib.

There are 15 residues in the CDR3. Trimming at V came to 4 bases and at J to 5 bases, leaving 9 bases not matched to a gene. Germline V gives CDR1 ENHRY, CDR2 SYGVKD. This clone is medium-sized (0.01 to 0.1%) by share. The antigen remains undetermined. In each case, RNA was isolated and then reverse transcribed into cDNA as the sequencing template. The protocol was immunoSEQ multiplex PCR, while the TCRdb copy is restricted to in-frame clones and leaves out a portion. The data hold hundreds of thousands of clones, with around two fifths observed a single time. The sample's treatment: oral pan-JAK inhibitor, 5-10 mg twice daily.

The chain uses TRBV10-3 and TRBJ2-7; 9 bases align to TRBD2. Sequenced material: CD4+ T cells sorted from blood, taken between weeks 30 and 35, from a patient treated with tofacitinib. The clonotype originates from a human donor with alopecia areata. The CDR3 is CAISAVSGSKDEQYF. Here the CDR3 DNA reads TGTGCCATCAGTGCCGTTAGCGGGAGTAAGGACGAGCAGTACTTC.